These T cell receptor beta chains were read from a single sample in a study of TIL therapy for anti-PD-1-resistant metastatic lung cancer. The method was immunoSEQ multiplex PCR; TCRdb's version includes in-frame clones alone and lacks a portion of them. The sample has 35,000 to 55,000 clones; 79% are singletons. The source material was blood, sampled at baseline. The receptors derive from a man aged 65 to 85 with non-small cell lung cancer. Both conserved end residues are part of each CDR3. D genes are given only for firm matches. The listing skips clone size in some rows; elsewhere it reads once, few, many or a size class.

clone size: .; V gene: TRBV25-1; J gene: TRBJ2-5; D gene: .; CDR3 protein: CASRRGQGPQETQYF; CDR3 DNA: TGTGCCAGCAGGCGGGGGCAGGGGCCCCAAGAGACCCAGTACTTC
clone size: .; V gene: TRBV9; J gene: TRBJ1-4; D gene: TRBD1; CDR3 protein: CASSVGDRVGEKLFF; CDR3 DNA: TGTGCCAGCAGCGTTGGGGACAGGGTAGGTGAAAAACTGTTTTTT
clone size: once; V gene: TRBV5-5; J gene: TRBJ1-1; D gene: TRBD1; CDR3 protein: CASSSGTVITNTEAFF; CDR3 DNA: TGTGCCAGCAGCTCTGGGACAGTGATAACCAACACTGAAGCTTTCTTT
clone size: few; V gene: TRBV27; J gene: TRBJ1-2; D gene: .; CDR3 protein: CASSLSPSSTSLGYTF; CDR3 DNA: TGTGCCAGCAGTTTATCCCCTTCCTCGACCTCTCTTGGCTACACCTTC
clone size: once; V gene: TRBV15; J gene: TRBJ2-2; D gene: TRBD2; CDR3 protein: CATSRTYSGSNTGELFF; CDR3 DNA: TGTGCCACCAGCAGAACCTATAGCGGGAGTAACACCGGGGAGCTGTTTTTT
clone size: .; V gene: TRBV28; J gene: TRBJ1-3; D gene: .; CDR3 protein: CASSPLGDSGNTIYF; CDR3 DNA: TGTGCCAGCAGTCCCCTCGGGGACTCTGGAAACACCATATATTTT
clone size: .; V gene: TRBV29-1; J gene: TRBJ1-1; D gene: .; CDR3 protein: CSETTSGVQFGNTEAFF; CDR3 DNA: TGCAGCGAGACGACCTCAGGGGTCCAGTTCGGGAACACTGAAGCTTTCTTT
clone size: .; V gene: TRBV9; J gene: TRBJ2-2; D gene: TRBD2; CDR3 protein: CASSVSSGRANTGELFF; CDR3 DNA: TGTGCCAGCAGCGTATCTAGCGGGAGGGCGAACACCGGGGAGCTGTTTTTT
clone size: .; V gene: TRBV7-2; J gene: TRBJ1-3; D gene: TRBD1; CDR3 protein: CASSLGRQGRNTIYF; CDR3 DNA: TGTGCCAGCAGCTTAGGTCGACAGGGTAGAAACACCATATATTTT
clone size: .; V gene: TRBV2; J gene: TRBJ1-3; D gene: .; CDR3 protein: CASSVRERSGNTIYF; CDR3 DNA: TGTGCCAGCAGCGTCAGAGAACGTTCTGGAAACACCATATATTTT
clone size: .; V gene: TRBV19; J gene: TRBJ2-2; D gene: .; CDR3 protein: CASSLDRYTTGELFF; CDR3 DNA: TGTGCCAGTAGTCTCGACAGATACACCACCGGGGAGCTGTTTTTT
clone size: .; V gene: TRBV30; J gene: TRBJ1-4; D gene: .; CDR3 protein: CAWDDTGNEKLFF; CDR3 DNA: TGTGCCTGGGACGACACAGGGAATGAAAAACTGTTTTTT
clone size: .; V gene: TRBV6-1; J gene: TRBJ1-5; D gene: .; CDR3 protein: CASGLQPQHF; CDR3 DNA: TGTGCCAGCGGGTTACAGCCCCAGCATTTT
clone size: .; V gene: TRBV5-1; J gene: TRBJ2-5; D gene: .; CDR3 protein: CASGESHPRYF; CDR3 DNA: TGCGCCAGCGGCGAGTCGCACCCAAGGTACTTC
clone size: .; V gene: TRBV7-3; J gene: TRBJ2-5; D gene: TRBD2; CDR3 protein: CASSSGLAGETQYF; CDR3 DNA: TGTGCCAGCAGCAGCGGACTAGCGGGAGAGACCCAGTACTTC
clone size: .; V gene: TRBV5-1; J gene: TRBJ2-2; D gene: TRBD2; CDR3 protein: CASSEASGLNTGELFF; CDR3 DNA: TGCGCCAGCAGCGAGGCTAGCGGGTTAAACACCGGGGAGCTGTTTTTT
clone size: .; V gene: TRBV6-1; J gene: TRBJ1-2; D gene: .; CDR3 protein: CASSPTRDNGYTF; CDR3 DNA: TGTGCCAGCAGTCCAACGAGGGACAATGGCTACACCTTC
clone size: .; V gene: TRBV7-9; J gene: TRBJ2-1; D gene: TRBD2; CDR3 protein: CASSLEGLAHEQFF; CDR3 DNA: TGTGCCAGCAGCTTAGAAGGACTAGCCCATGAGCAGTTCTTC
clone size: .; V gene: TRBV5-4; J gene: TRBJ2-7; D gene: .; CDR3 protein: CASSRGQGRPFSYEQYF; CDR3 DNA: TGTGCCAGCAGCCGCGGCCAGGGACGGCCTTTCTCCTACGAGCAGTACTTC
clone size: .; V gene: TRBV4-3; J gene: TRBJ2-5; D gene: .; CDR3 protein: CASSPFLSGTQETQYF; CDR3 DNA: TGCGCCAGCAGCCCTTTCCTTTCGGGGACCCAAGAGACCCAGTACTTC
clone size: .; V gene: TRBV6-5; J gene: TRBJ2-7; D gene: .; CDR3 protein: CASSYSPGSEQYF; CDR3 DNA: TGTGCCAGCAGTTACTCGCCTGGGAGCGAGCAGTACTTC
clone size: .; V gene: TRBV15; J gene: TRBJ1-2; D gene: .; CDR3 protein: CATSRVSGNYGYTF; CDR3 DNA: TGTGCCACCAGCAGAGTGTCCGGAAACTATGGCTACACCTTC
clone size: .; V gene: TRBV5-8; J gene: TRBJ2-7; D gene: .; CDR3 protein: CASSLAIGVGFYEQYF; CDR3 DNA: TGTGCCAGCAGCTTGGCTATAGGCGTAGGATTCTACGAGCAGTACTTC
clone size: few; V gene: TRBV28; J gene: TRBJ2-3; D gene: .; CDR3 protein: CATFEHTDTQYF; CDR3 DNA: TGTGCCACCTTTGAGCACACAGATACGCAGTATTTT